These T cell receptor beta chains were read from a single sample in a study of blood T cell repertoires in COVID-19. TCRdb's table, derived via immunoSEQ multiplex PCR, lists solely in-frame clones and lacks some. The data show 45,000 to 55,000 clones, more than 75% seen once. The sequenced sample was peripheral blood. All receptors derive from a middle-aged man with active COVID-19. The CDR3 runs from the conserved cysteine through the conserved F or W. The D gene is left open where the match is weak. The size entry is marked missing in some rows and otherwise reads once, few, many or a size class.

d_gene,j_gene,abundance,v_gene,CDR3nt,CDR3aa
TRBD2,TRBJ2-1,-,TRBV11-3,TGTGCCAGCAGCTTTGAGGCGGGGGAGTTCTTC,CASSFEAGEFF
-,TRBJ1-1,-,TRBV19,TGTGCCAGTAGAACCTATATGAAAGTAAACACTGAAGCTTTCTTT,CASRTYMKVNTEAFF
TRBD1,TRBJ1-6,-,TRBV6-6,TGTGCCAGCAGTGCCCGGACAGGGTCTGATAATTCACCCCTCCACTTT,CASSARTGSDNSPLHF
-,TRBJ1-5,once,TRBV7-2,TGTGCCAGCAGTCAAATGAGCAATCAGCCCCAGCATTTT,CASSQMSNQPQHF
-,TRBJ2-3,-,TRBV7-9,TGTGCCAGCAGCGGGACTAGCACAGATACGCAGTATTTT,CASSGTSTDTQYF
-,TRBJ2-3,-,TRBV12-5,TGTGCTAGTGGTTTGTACAACACAGATACGCAGTATTTT,CASGLYNTDTQYF
-,TRBJ1-5,few,TRBV4-2,TGTGCCAGCAGCCAAGATCAATTGGGTGGGCGTTATCAGCCCCAGCATTTT,CASSQDQLGGRYQPQHF
TRBD1,TRBJ1-6,once,TRBV7-2,TGTGCCAGCAGCGCTACGACAGGGCATAATTCACCCCTCCACTTT,CASSATTGHNSPLHF
-,TRBJ2-5,-,TRBV29-1,TGCAGCGTTGAACAGACTAGTTCTCTGTTTGAGACCCAGTACTTC,CSVEQTSSLFETQYF
-,TRBJ1-1,few,TRBV5-1,TGCGCCAGCAGCTTGGCAGATACCCCTTATGAAGCTTTCTTT,CASSLADTPYEAFF
TRBD1,TRBJ2-7,-,TRBV27,TGTGCCAGCAGTTTAGGGACAGGGTCCTACGAGCAGTACTTC,CASSLGTGSYEQYF
TRBD2,TRBJ2-5,-,TRBV5-1,TGCGCCAGCAGCTCGGGGGGGCGGGAGACCCAGTACTTC,CASSSGGRETQYF
TRBD1,TRBJ2-7,-,TRBV19,TGTGCCAGTAGTATAGATAAAAGACAGGGGCAAGTGCAGTACTTC,CASSIDKRQGQVQYF
TRBD1,TRBJ1-6,few,TRBV5-4,TGTGCCAGCAGCTCTCCGGGACAGGGGTATTCACCCCTCCACTTT,CASSSPGQGYSPLHF
TRBD1,TRBJ1-2,-,TRBV28,TGTGCCAGCAGTTTGTCGGGACAGGGGCATGGCTACACCTTC,CASSLSGQGHGYTF
TRBD1,TRBJ1-2,-,TRBV18,TGTGCCAGCTCACCACCGCCGGGGACAGGGCACTATGGCTACACCTTC,CASSPPPGTGHYGYTF
-,TRBJ2-3,-,TRBV6-6,TGTGCCAGCAGTTCGCCGGGGGAGGGCACAGATACGCAGTATTTT,CASSSPGEGTDTQYF
TRBD1,TRBJ2-5,-,TRBV4-2,TGTGCCAGCAGCCTACTGACAGGGGTCCCACAAGAGACCCAGTACTTC,CASSLLTGVPQETQYF
TRBD1,TRBJ2-3,-,TRBV7-2,TGTGCCAGCCAGGGGGCCCGCACAGATACGCAGTATTTT,CASQGARTDTQYF
TRBD2,TRBJ2-5,-,TRBV6-2/TRBV6-3,TGTGCCAGCAGTTACCCCGGGACTAGCGGGGGTACCCAGTACTTC,CASSYPGTSGGTQYF
-,TRBJ2-7,few,TRBV14,TGTGCCAGCAGCCAAGGGGTAGCGGCGGCCTACGAGCAGTACTTC,CASSQGVAAAYEQYF
-,TRBJ1-5,-,TRBV6-1,TGTGCCAGTGTTAGAGGGAGCAATCAGCCCCAGCATTTT,CASVRGSNQPQHF
-,TRBJ1-5,once,TRBV5-1,TGCGCCAGCAGCTTGGGTTATAGCAATCAGCCCCAGCATTTT,CASSLGYSNQPQHF
TRBD2,TRBJ2-3,-,TRBV2,TGTGCCAGCAGTACAGGGACTAGCGGGTACGCAGCTACGCAGTATTTT,CASSTGTSGYAATQYF
-,TRBJ1-5,-,TRBV6-6,TGTGCCAGCAGTACCTCGACAGGAGTTAGCAATCAGCCCCAGCATTTT,CASSTSTGVSNQPQHF
-,TRBJ1-1,-,TRBV4-1,TGCGCCTCCAGTCGGGGGGAGCACACTGAAGCTTTCTTT,CASSRGEHTEAFF
-,TRBJ2-7,-,TRBV6-5,TGTGCCAGCCGCACAGGGTACCCCGAGCAGTACTTC,CASRTGYPEQYF
-,TRBJ1-5,-,TRBV10-2,TGCGCCAGCCGGGACACTTACACCCAGCCCCAGCATTTT,CASRDTYTQPQHF
TRBD1,TRBJ2-7,-,TRBV7-2,TGTGCCAGCAGCTCGGGGGACAGGGGGATCAACGAGCAGTACTTC,CASSSGDRGINEQYF
TRBD1,TRBJ2-6,-,TRBV7-2,TGTGCCAGCAGCCCCCGACAGGGGGAGAGATCTGGGGCCAACGTCCTGACTTTC,CASSPRQGERSGANVLTF
TRBD2,TRBJ2-3,few,TRBV7-9,TGTGCCAGCAGTAGCGGGGCGAGCACAGATACGCAGTATTTT,CASSSGASTDTQYF
TRBD2,TRBJ2-1,-,TRBV4-2,TGTGCCAGCAGCCCTGAGGGACTAGCGGTCTCCTACAATGAGCAGTTCTTC,CASSPEGLAVSYNEQFF
-,TRBJ2-7,-,TRBV30,TGTGCCTGGAGTGTTCGTCAGGGTGGCTACGAGCAGTACTTC,CAWSVRQGGYEQYF
TRBD2,TRBJ2-3,-,TRBV30,TGTGCCTGGAGTGTACAAATGACTAGCGGAAACACAGATACGCAGTATTTT,CAWSVQMTSGNTDTQYF
TRBD1,TRBJ1-2,-,TRBV3-1/TRBV3-2,TGTGCCAGCAGCTACGGGACAGGGCGCTATGGCCACACCTTC,CASSYGTGRYGHTF
-,TRBJ1-4,-,TRBV19,TGTGCCAGTAGTGTGCAACAGGATCGAGGAAGAAAACTGTTTTTT,CASSVQQDRGRKLFF
-,TRBJ2-7,-,TRBV6-2/TRBV6-3,TGTGCCAGCAGTTACTCGACTCCCGGGACCTACGAGCAGTACTTC,CASSYSTPGTYEQYF
TRBD1,TRBJ2-1,-,TRBV27,TGTGCCAGCAGTTCGACAGGGGATCTTTACAATGAGCAGTTCTTC,CASSSTGDLYNEQFF
-,TRBJ1-1,-,TRBV12-3/TRBV12-4,TGTGCCAGCAGTCGCCAGGGGTACACTGAAGCTTTCTTT,CASSRQGYTEAFF
-,TRBJ1-1,few,TRBV28,TGTGCCAGCAGCCCCGGGAGGGGCACTGAAGCTTTCTTT,CASSPGRGTEAFF
-,TRBJ1-5,-,TRBV19,TGTGCCAGTAGTATAGGCGACATTAGCAATCAGCCCCAGCATTTT,CASSIGDISNQPQHF
TRBD1,TRBJ1-5,-,TRBV6-5,TGTGCCAGCAGTAGACAGGGGCAATATCAGCCCCAGCATTTT,CASSRQGQYQPQHF
-,TRBJ2-7,-,TRBV13,TGTGCCAGCATGCCGTTTGGGGGCCCCTGGCAGTACTTC,CASMPFGGPWQYF
TRBD1,TRBJ2-5,once,TRBV25-1,TGTGCCAGCCGACAGGGGGCCGGGGAGACCCAGTACTTC,CASRQGAGETQYF
-,TRBJ1-2,-,TRBV15,TGTGCCACCAGCCCGGGGGTGCGGGGCTATGGCTACACCTTC,CATSPGVRGYGYTF
TRBD1,TRBJ1-5,once,TRBV23-1,TGCGCCAGCAGTCAAGCTGGATGGGGGACAGGGGGGAGCCAGCCCCAGCATTTT,CASSQAGWGTGGSQPQHF
TRBD1,TRBJ1-5,few,TRBV30,TGTGCCTGGCCGGGGGACAGGGAGTATCAGCCCCAGCATTTT,CAWPGDREYQPQHF
TRBD2,TRBJ2-3,-,TRBV19,TGTGCAACTAGCGGTAGCACAGATACGCAGTATTTT,CATSGSTDTQYF